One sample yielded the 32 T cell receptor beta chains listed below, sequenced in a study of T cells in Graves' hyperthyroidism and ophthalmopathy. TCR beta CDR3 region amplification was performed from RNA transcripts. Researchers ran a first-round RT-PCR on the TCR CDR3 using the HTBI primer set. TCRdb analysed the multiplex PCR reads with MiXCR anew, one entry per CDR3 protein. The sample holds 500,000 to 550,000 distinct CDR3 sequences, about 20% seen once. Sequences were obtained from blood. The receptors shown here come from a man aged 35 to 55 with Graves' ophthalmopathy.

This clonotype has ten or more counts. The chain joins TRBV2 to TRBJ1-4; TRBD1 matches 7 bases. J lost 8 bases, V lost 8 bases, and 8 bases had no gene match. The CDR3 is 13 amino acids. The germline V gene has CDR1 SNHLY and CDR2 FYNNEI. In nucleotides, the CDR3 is TGTGCCAGCCAGCGGGACAGTGGGGAAAAACTGTTTTTT. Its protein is CASQRDSGEKLFF.

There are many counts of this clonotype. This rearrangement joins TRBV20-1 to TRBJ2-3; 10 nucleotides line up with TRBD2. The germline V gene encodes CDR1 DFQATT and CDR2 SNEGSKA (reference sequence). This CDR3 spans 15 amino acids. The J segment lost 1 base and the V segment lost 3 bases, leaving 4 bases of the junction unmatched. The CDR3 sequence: CSASRTSGGTDTQYF. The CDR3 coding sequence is TGCAGTGCTAGTCGTACTAGCGGGGGCACAGATACGCAGTATTTT.

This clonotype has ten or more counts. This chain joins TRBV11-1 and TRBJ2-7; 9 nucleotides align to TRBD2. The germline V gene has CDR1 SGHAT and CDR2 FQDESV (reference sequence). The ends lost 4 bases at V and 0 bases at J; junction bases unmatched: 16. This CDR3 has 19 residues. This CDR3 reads CASSSLGTSPKQSSYEQYF. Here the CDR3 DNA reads TGTGCCAGCAGCTCATTGGGGACTAGCCCTAAACAGAGCTCCTACGAGCAGTACTTC.

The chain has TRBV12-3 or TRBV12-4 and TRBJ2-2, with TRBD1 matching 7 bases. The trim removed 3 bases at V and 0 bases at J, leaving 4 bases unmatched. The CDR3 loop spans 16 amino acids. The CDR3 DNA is TGTGCCAGCAGTTTTTACAGGGGCCCGAACACCGGGGAGCTGTTTTTT. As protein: CASSFYRGPNTGELFF.

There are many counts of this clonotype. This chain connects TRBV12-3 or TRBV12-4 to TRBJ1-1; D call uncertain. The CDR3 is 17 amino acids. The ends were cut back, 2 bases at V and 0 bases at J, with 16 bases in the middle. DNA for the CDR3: TGTGCCAGCAGTTTAAACCCCTCCAGAGTCTTGAACACTGAAGCTTTCTTT. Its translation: CASSLNPSRVLNTEAFF.

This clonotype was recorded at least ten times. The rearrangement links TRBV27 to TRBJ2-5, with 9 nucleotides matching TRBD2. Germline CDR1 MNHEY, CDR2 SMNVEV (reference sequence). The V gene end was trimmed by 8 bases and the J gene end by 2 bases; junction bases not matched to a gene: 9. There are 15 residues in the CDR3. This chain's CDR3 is CASRTSGLAQETQYF. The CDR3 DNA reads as TGTGCCAGCCGTACAAGTGGACTAGCGCAAGAGACCCAGTACTTC.

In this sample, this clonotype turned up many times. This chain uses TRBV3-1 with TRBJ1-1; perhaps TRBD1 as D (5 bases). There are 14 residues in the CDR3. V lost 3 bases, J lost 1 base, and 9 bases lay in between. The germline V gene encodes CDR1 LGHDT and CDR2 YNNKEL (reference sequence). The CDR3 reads CASSQGLTNTEAFF. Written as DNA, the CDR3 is TGTGCCAGCAGCCAGGGACTTACGAACACTGAAGCTTTCTTT.

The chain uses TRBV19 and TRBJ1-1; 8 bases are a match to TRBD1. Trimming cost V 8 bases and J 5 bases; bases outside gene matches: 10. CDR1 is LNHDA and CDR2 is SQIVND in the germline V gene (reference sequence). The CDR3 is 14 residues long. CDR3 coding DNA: TGTGCCAGTCATCCAGGGGGCATTATAACTGAAGCTTTCTTT. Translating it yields CASHPGGIITEAFF.

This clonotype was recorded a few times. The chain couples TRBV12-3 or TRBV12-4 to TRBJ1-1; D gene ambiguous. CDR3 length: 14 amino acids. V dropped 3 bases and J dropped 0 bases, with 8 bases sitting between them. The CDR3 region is CASSFHPLNTEAFF. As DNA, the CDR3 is TGTGCCAGCAGTTTTCACCCTTTGAACACTGAAGCTTTCTTT.

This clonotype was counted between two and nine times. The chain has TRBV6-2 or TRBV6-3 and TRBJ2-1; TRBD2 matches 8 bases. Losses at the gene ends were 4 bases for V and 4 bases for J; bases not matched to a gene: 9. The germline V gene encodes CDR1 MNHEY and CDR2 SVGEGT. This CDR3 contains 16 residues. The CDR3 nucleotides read TGTGCCAGCAGTTGGGGTTCGGGGGGGCTTTACAATGAGCAGTTCTTC. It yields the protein CASSWGSGGLYNEQFF.

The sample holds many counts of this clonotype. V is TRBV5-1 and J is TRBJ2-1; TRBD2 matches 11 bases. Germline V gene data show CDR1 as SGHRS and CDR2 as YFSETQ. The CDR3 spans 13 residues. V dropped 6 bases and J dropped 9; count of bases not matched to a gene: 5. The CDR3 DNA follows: TGCGCCAGCAATAGCGGGGGGGCGTTTGAGCAGTTCTTC. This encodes CASNSGGAFEQFF.

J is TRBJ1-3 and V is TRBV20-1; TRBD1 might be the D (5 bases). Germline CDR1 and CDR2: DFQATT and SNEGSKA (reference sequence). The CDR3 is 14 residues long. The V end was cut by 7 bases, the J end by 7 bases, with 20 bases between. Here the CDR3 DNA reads TGCAGTGTTGGAGGGCTCCGGGGGTCGAACACCATATATTTT. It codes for CSVGGLRGSNTIYF.

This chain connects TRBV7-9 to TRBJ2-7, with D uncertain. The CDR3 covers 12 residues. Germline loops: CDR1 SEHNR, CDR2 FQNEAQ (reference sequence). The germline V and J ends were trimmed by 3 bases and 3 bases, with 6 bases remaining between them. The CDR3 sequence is CASSFDGYEQYF. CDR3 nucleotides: TGTGCCAGCAGCTTCGACGGCTACGAGCAGTACTTC. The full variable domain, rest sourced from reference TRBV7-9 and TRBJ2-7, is DTGVSQNPRHKITKRGQNVTFRCDPISEHNRLYWYRQTLGQGPEFLTYFQNEAQLEKSRLLSDRFSAERPKGSFSTLEIQRTEQGDSAMYLCASSFDGYEQYFGPGTRLTVT.

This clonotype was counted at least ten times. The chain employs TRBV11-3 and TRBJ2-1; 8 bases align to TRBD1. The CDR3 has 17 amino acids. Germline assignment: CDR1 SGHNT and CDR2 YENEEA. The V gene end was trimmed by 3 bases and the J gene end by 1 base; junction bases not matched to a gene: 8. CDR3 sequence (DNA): TGTGCCAGCAGCTTGGGCCAGGGGGCCCTATCCTACAATGAGCAGTTCTTC. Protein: CASSLGQGALSYNEQFF.

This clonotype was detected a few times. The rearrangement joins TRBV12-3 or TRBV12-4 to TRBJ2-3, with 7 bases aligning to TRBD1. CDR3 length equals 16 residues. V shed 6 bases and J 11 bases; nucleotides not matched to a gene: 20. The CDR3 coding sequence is TGTGCCAGCAGCCCCGGGCCAGGAACCCTCACAGGGGTGCAGTATTTT. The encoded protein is CASSPGPGTLTGVQYF.

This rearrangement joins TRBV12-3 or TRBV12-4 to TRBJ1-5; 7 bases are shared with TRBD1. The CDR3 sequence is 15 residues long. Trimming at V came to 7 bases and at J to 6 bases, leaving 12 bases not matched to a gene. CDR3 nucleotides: TGTGCCAGCACCTCCTTGGGCCAGGGGGTTCAGCCCCAGCATTTT. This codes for CASTSLGQGVQPQHF.

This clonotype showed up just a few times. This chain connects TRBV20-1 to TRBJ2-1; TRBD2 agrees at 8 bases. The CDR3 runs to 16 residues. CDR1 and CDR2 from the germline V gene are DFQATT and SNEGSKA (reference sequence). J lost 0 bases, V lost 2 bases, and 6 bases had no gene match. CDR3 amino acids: CSARPPGGSSYNEQFF. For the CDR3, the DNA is TGCAGTGCTAGACCGCCGGGGGGGAGCTCCTACAATGAGCAGTTCTTC.

CDR3 DNA sequence: TGTGCCAGCGAGAGGGGGGGGAACACCGGGGAGCTGTTTTTT. Its translation: CASERGGNTGELFF. The J gene is TRBJ2-2, the V gene TRBV28; TRBD2 is a possible D gene (7 bases). Trimming removed 8 bases at V and 1 base at J, with 11 bases between. Looked up from germline, CDR1 is MDHEN and CDR2 is SYDVKM. This CDR3 comprises 14 residues.

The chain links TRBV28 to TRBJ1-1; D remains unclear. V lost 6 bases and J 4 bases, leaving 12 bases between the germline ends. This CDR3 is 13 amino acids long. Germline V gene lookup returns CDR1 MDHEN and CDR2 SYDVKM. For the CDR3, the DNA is TGTGCCAGCAGCTCACGTCCCCTCACTGAAGCTTTCTTT. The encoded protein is CASSSRPLTEAFF.

CDR3 bases: TGCGCCAGCAGCCAAGGAGGGGGGGGGTCTGAAGCTTTCTTT. It codes for CASSQGGGGSEAFF. The chain couples TRBV4-1 to TRBJ1-1; perhaps TRBD1 as D (6 bases). Germline V gives CDR1 MGHRA, CDR2 YSYEKL. Trimming took off 1 base at V and 6 bases at J, with 12 bases between the two ends. This CDR3 comprises 14 residues.

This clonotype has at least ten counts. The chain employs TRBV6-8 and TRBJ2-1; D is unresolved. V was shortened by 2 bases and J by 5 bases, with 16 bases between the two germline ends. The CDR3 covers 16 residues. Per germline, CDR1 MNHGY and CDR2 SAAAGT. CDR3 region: CASSYARRGSHNEQFF. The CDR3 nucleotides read TGTGCCAGCAGTTACGCTCGGCGCGGAAGCCACAATGAGCAGTTCTTC.

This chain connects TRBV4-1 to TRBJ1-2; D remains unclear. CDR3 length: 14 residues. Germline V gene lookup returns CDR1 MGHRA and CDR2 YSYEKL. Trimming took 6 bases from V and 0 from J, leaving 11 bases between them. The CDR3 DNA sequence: TGCGCCAGCAGTCCAGAGATGACTAACTATGGCTACACCTTC. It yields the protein CASSPEMTNYGYTF.

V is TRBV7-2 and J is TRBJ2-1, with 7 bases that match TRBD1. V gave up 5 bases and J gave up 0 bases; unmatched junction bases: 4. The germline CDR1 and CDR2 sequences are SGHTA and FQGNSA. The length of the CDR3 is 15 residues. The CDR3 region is CASSTGQVSYNEQFF. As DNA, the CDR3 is TGTGCCAGCAGCACAGGACAGGTCTCCTACAATGAGCAGTTCTTC.

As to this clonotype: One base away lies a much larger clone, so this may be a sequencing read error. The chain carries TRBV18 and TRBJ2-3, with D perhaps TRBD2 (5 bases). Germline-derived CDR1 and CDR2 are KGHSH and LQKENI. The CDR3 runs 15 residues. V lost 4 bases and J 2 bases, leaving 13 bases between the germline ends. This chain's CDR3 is CASSRDGADTDTQYF. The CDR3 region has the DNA TGTGCCAGCTCACGTGACGGAGCGGACACAGATACGCAGTATTTT.

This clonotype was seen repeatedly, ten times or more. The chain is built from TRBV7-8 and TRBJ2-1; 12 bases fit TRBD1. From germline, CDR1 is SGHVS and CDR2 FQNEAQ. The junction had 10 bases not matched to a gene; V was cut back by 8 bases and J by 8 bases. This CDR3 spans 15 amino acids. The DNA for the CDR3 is TGTGCCAGCGCCTCCGGGACAGGGGGCGGATATGAGCAGTTCTTC. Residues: CASASGTGGGYEQFF.

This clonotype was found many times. CDR3 nucleotides: TGCGCCAGCAGCTTGGAGGGACACCTCAATCAGCCCCAGCATTTT. As protein: CASSLEGHLNQPQHF. The rearrangement joins TRBV5-1 to TRBJ1-5, with D perhaps TRBD1 (6 bases). The CDR3 extends over 15 amino acids. V dropped 0 bases and J dropped 3 bases, with 10 bases sitting between them. The germline CDR1 and CDR2 sequences are SGHRS and YFSETQ.

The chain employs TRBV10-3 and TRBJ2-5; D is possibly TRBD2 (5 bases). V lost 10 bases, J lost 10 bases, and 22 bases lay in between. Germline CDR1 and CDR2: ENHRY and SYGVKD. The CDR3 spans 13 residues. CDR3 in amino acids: CATYPVPGLVQYF. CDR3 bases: TGTGCCACCTACCCAGTCCCGGGATTGGTCCAGTACTTC.

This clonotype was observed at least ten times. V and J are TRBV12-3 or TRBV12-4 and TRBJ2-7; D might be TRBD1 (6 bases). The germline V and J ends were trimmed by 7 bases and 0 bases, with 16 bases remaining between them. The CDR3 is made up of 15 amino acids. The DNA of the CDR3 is TGTGCCAGCAAAGGGGGTTCGGTGCCCTCCTACGAGCAGTACTTC. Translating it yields CASKGGSVPSYEQYF.

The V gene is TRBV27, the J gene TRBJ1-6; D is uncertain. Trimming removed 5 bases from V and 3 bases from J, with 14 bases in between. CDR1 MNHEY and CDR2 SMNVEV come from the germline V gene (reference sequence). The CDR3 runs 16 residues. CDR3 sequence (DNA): TGTGCCAGCAGTCCGGACCACTCTTTCTATAATTCACCCCTCCACTTT. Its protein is CASSPDHSFYNSPLHF.

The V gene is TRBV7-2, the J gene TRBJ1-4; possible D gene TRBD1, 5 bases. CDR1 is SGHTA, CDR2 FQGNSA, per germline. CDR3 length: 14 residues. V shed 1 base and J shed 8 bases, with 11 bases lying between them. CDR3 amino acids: CASSLELRGEKLFF. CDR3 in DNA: TGTGCCAGCAGCTTAGAATTGAGGGGAGAAAAACTGTTTTTT. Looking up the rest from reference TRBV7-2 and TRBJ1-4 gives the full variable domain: GAGVSQSPSNKVTEKGKDVELRCDPISGHTALYWYRQSLGQGLEFLIYFQGNSAPDKSGLPSDRFSAERTGGSVSTLTIQRTQQEDSAVYLCASSLELRGEKLFFGSGTQLSVL.

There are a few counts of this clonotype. The CDR3 protein is CASSAKGGETQYF. CDR3 DNA sequence: TGTGCCAGTAGTGCTAAGGGTGGTGAGACCCAGTACTTC. The rearrangement uses TRBV19 and TRBJ2-5; D is undetermined. This CDR3 is 13 amino acids long. Germline V lookup: CDR1 LNHDA, CDR2 SQIVND (reference sequence). The V end was cut by 5 bases, the J end by 5 bases, with 12 bases between.

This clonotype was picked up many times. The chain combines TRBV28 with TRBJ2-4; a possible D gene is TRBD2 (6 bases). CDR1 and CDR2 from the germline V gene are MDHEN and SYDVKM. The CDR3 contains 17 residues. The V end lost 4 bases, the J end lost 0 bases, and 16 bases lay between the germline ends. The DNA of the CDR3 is TGTGCCAGCAGTTCCCAGGGAGCGGGTGTAGCCAAAAACATTCAGTACTTC. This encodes CASSSQGAGVAKNIQYF.